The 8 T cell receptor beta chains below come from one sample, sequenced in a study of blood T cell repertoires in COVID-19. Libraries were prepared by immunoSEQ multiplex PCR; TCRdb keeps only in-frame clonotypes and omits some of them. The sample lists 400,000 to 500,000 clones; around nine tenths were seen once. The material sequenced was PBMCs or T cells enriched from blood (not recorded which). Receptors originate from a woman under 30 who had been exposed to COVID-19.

This chain's CDR3 is CASSSVLSGQGINQPQHF. DNA for the CDR3: TGTGCCAGCAGTTCCGTCCTATCGGGACAGGGAATAAATCAGCCCCAGCATTTT. The chain uses TRBV28 and TRBJ1-5, with TRBD1 matching 9 bases. J gave up 4 bases and V 4 bases, and 14 bases lay outside the gene matches. CDR1 and CDR2 (germline): MDHEN, SYDVKM. The CDR3 contains 18 residues.

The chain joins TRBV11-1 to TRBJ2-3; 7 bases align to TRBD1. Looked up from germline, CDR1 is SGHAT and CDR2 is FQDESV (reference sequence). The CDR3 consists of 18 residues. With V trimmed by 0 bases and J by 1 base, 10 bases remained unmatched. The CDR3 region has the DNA TGTGCCAGCAGCTTAGCGCGTCGGGACAGTCTAGGCACAGATACGCAGTATTTT. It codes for CASSLARRDSLGTDTQYF.

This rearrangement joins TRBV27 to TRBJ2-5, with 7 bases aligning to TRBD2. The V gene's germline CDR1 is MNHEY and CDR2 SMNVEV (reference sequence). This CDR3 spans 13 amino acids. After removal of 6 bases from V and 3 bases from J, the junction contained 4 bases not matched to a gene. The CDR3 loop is CASREGREETQYF. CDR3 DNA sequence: TGTGCCAGCAGAGAGGGGAGGGAAGAGACCCAGTACTTC.

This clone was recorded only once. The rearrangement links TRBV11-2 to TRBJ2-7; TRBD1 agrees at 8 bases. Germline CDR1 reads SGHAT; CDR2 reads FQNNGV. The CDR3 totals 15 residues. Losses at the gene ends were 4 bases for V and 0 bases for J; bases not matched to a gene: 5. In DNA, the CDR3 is TGTGCCAGCAGCTACGGAGGGACAGGCTCCTACGAGCAGTACTTC. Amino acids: CASSYGGTGSYEQYF.

This chain's CDR3 is CASSGGSGEQQETQYF. CDR3 sequence (DNA): TGTGCCAGCAGCGGGGGCTCAGGCGAGCAACAAGAGACCCAGTACTTC. The gene calls are TRBV11-2 and TRBJ2-5; possibly TRBD1 for D (6 bases). Germline assignment: CDR1 SGHAT and CDR2 FQNNGV. The CDR3 spans 16 residues. V was shortened by 5 bases and J by 2 bases, with 18 bases between the two germline ends.

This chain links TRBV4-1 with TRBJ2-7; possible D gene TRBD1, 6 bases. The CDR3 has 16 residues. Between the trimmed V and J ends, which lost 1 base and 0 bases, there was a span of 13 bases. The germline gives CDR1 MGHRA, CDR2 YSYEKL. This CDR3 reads CASSQGDRSLSYEQYF. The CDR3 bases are TGCGCCAGCAGCCAAGGCGACAGGTCCCTCTCCTACGAGCAGTACTTC.

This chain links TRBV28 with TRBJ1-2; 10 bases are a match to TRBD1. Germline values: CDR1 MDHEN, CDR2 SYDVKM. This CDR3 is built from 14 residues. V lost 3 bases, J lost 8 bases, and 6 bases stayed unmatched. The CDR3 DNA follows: TGTGCCAGCAGTTTCGGACAGGGGGTGGGAGGCTACACCTTC. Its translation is CASSFGQGVGGYTF.

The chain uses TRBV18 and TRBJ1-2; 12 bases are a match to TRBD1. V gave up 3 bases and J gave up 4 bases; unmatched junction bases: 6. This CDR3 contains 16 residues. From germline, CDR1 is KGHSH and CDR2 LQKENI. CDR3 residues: CASSPGTGGAIYGYTF. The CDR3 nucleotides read TGTGCCAGCTCACCCGGGACAGGGGGCGCCATCTATGGCTACACCTTC. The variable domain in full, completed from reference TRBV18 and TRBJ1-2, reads NAGVMQNPRHLVRRRGQEARLRCSPMKGHSHVYWYRQLPEEGLKFMVYLQKENIIDESGMPKERFSAEFPKEGPSILRIQQVVRGDSAAYFCASSPGTGGAIYGYTFGSGTRLTVV.